The 25 T cell receptor beta chains given below trace back to one sample, sequenced in a study of vaccination effects on CD4 cells after COVID-19. Viral peptide pools were used in the ViraFEST assay to expand antigen-specific CD4+ T cells, and sequencing came afterward. With 9 to 11 days of culture completed, CD4+ T cells were isolated. Nucleocapsid antibodies stayed negative before and after vaccination, showing no earlier SARS-CoV-2 infection. The data were produced by immunoSEQ multiplex PCR, yet TCRdb's version contains in-frame clones alone and is incomplete. Among under 55,000 clones, more than 70% were seen once, and the ten largest hold approximately 6%. These receptors' antigens are unknown. The source material was CD4+ T cells from PBMCs cultured with HCoV-OC43 spike peptides, sampled before COVID-19 vaccination. Subset of the sample: HCoV-OC43 spike overlapping peptide pool stimulation. Every receptor here comes from a human donor who received a COVID-19 vaccine.

The CDR3 loop is CAWSITDTQYF. The CDR3 DNA follows: TGTGCCTGGAGTATTACAGATACGCAGTATTTT. The chain couples TRBV30 to TRBJ2-3; no clear D gene. Germline lookup yields CDR1 GTSNPN and CDR2 SVGIG (reference sequence). The V and J ends lost 2 bases and 3 bases respectively, with 3 bases between them. The CDR3 length is 11 residues.

This chain links TRBV10-1 with TRBJ2-7; D is unclear. CDR1 is WNHNN, CDR2 SYGVQD, per germline (reference sequence). Deletions cut 4 bases from V and 1 base from J, with 8 bases between. This CDR3 is built from 13 residues. The CDR3 is CASSARMSYEQYV. CDR3 DNA: TGCGCCAGCAGTGCCCGGATGTCCTACGAGCAGTACGTC.

The CDR3: CASSFGREEETQYF. DNA of the CDR3: TGTGCCAGCAGCTTTGGGCGGGAGGAAGAGACCCAGTACTTC. The rearrangement uses TRBV7-3 and TRBJ2-5; 8 positions agree with TRBD2. V shed 3 bases, J shed 3 bases, and the junction held 3 bases outside the gene matches. The germline V gene encodes CDR1 SGHTA and CDR2 FQGTGA. The CDR3 is 14 amino acids.

This clone was observed a few times. The rearrangement uses TRBV12-3 or TRBV12-4 and TRBJ1-2, with no clear D. V lost 7 bases and J 4 bases, leaving 10 bases between the germline ends. The CDR3 runs 12 residues. The CDR3 DNA is TGTGCCAGCACCGGACGGATCTATGGCTACACCTTC. Translated: CASTGRIYGYTF.

The table lists this clone with a few counts. V is TRBV19 and J is TRBJ1-2; a weak D match, TRBD1 (6 bases). V was shortened by 7 bases and J by 8 bases, with 20 bases between the two germline ends. CDR1 and CDR2 from the germline V gene are LNHDA and SQIVND (reference sequence). CDR3 length: 14 residues. The CDR3 reads CASTYRGQGPGYTF. The CDR3 nucleotides read TGTGCCAGTACCTATAGGGGCCAGGGGCCCGGCTACACCTTC.

The rearrangement joins TRBV12-5 to TRBJ2-2; D gene uncertain. Trimming shortened V by 0 bases and J by 2 bases, and 13 bases separated the two germline ends. The germline V gene has CDR1 LGHNT and CDR2 FRNRAP. The CDR3 has 17 residues. CDR3 loop: CASGLVLGSLNTGELFF. Written as DNA, the CDR3 is TGTGCTAGTGGTTTGGTACTGGGCAGCCTAAACACCGGGGAGCTGTTTTTT.

The V gene is TRBV6-6, the J gene TRBJ2-7; 7 bases align to TRBD1. Germline CDR1 MNHNY, CDR2 SVGAGI (reference sequence). V was clipped by 4 bases and J by 6 bases; unmatched bases: 3. The CDR3 covers 12 residues. The CDR3, as DNA: TGTGCCAGCAGTTCACAGGGGATCGAGCAGTACGTC. It is translated as CASSSQGIEQYV.

The chain employs TRBV30 and TRBJ1-1; D remains unclear. From germline, CDR1 is GTSNPN and CDR2 SVGIG (reference sequence). Trimming removed 4 bases at V and 0 bases at J, with 6 bases between. The CDR3 runs 12 residues. CDR3 DNA sequence: TGTGCCTGGACCCGAGTGAACACTGAAGCTTTCTTT. This gives the protein CAWTRVNTEAFF.

This chain links TRBV6-5 with TRBJ2-5, with D perhaps matching TRBD1 (5 bases). V gave up 7 bases and J gave up 2 bases, with 17 bases separating them. The V gene's germline CDR1 is MNHEY and CDR2 SVGAGI. The CDR3 is 15 residues long. The CDR3, as DNA: TGTGCCAGCAATATAAGGGGCCGCGGACAAGAGACCCAGTACTTC. Translation gives CASNIRGRGQETQYF.

The rearrangement uses TRBV9 and TRBJ1-2, with no clear D. Germline values: CDR1 SGDLS, CDR2 YYNGEE. V dropped 3 bases and J dropped 0 bases, with 15 bases sitting between them. This CDR3 has 16 amino acids. This chain's CDR3 is CASSGRPGSSNYGYTF. DNA of the CDR3: TGTGCCAGCAGCGGTAGACCGGGAAGCTCTAACTATGGCTACACCTTC.

The chain couples TRBV5-1 to TRBJ1-5, with D uncertain. Trimming took 1 base from V and 4 from J, leaving 6 bases between them. The CDR3 spans 13 residues. Per germline, CDR1 SGHRS and CDR2 YFSETQ. CDR3 amino acids: CASSLTVNQPQHF. As DNA, the CDR3 is TGCGCCAGCAGCTTGACAGTTAATCAGCCCCAGCATTTT.

The gene calls are TRBV28 and TRBJ2-6, with unresolved D. The CDR3 extends over 14 amino acids. CDR1 and CDR2 (germline): MDHEN, SYDVKM. Trimming removed 9 bases from V and 0 bases from J, with 9 bases in between. The CDR3 loop is CASRRFSGANVLTF. CDR3 bases: TGTGCCAGTAGACGGTTCTCTGGGGCCAACGTCCTGACTTTC.

The chain has TRBV4-1 and TRBJ1-1; possibly TRBD1 for D (5 bases). This CDR3 spans 14 amino acids. Germline CDR1 MGHRA, CDR2 YSYEKL. V lost 0 bases to trimming and J lost 1 base, with 6 bases between them. The CDR3 spells CASSQDGTNTEAFF. The CDR3 DNA reads TGCGCCAGCAGCCAAGACGGGACGAACACTGAAGCTTTCTTT.

The genes are TRBV24-1 and TRBJ2-1; D is unclear. The V end lost 6 bases, the J end lost 4 bases, and 15 bases lay between the germline ends. CDR3 length equals 15 residues. CDR1 and CDR2 (germline): KGHDR, SFDVKD. The CDR3 spells CATSLTGQNYNEQFF. The CDR3 region has the DNA TGTGCCACCAGTCTGACTGGTCAGAATTACAATGAGCAGTTCTTC.

The J gene is TRBJ2-3, the V gene TRBV6-5; no firm D call. The germline V gene has CDR1 MNHEY and CDR2 SVGAGI. Trimming removed 2 bases from V and 1 base from J, with 7 bases in between. CDR3 length: 14 amino acids. The CDR3, as DNA: TGTGCCAGCAGTTACGGCGACCGCACAGATACGCAGTATTTT. Its protein product is CASSYGDRTDTQYF.

V and J are TRBV5-1 and TRBJ2-2; D may be TRBD2 (7 bases). The CDR3 length is 18 residues. Trimming removed 3 bases from V and 2 bases from J, with 20 bases in between. Germline CDR1 SGHRS, CDR2 YFSETQ. CDR3 residues: CASSWGLIGGGNTGELFF. In DNA form, the CDR3 reads TGCGCCAGCAGCTGGGGCCTCATTGGGGGGGGCAACACCGGGGAGCTGTTTTTT.

The V call is TRBV10-2, the J call TRBJ1-1; D call uncertain. From germline, CDR1 is WSHSY and CDR2 SAAADI. The germline V and J ends were trimmed by 10 bases and 1 base, with 13 bases remaining between them. The CDR3 spans 13 residues. As DNA, the CDR3 is TGCGCCACTTCCGGCACTTCGAACACTGAAGCTTTCTTT. Encoded protein: CATSGTSNTEAFF.

The chain carries TRBV11-3 and TRBJ2-3; possibly TRBD1 or TRBD2 for D (5 bases each). The CDR3 length is 16 residues. The ends were cut back, 1 base at V and 1 base at J, with 12 bases in the middle. The germline V gene has CDR1 SGHNT and CDR2 YENEEA. As DNA, the CDR3 is TGTGCCAGCAGCTTAGGCCTAGCCAGGGGCACAGATACGCAGTATTTT. Protein sequence: CASSLGLARGTDTQYF.

This sequence joins TRBV5-5 and TRBJ1-1, with D possibly TRBD1 on 5 matching bases. V lost 4 bases, J lost 1 base, and 8 bases lay in between. Germline-derived CDR1 and CDR2 are SGHKS and YYEKEE (reference sequence). This CDR3 contains 13 residues. CDR3: CASSQGQNTEAFF. CDR3 sequence (DNA): TGTGCCAGCAGCCAAGGACAGAACACTGAAGCTTTCTTT.

This rearrangement joins TRBV2 to TRBJ1-2; 11 bases line up with TRBD1. The CDR3 covers 15 residues. Germline V gene data show CDR1 as SNHLY and CDR2 as FYNNEI. The V segment lost 9 bases and the J segment 0 bases; nucleotides outside the gene matches: 6. The CDR3 DNA reads as TGTGCCAGTTCGGGACAGGGGGACTCTAACTATGGCTACACCTTC. It yields the protein CASSGQGDSNYGYTF.

V is TRBV18 and J is TRBJ2-7, with 11 bases aligning to TRBD2. Germline V gene lookup returns CDR1 KGHSH and CDR2 LQKENI. Losses at the gene ends were 3 bases for V and 0 bases for J; bases not matched to a gene: 4. There are 16 residues in the CDR3. The CDR3 DNA is TGTGCCAGCTCACCGCTAGCGGGAGGAAGCTCCTACGAGCAGTACGTC. Its protein product is CASSPLAGGSSYEQYV.

The J gene is TRBJ2-2, the V gene TRBV7-2; a weak D match, TRBD2 (7 bases). This CDR3 has 16 amino acids. Trimming left V 5 bases short and J 1 base short, with 14 bases between. Germline CDR1 and CDR2: SGHTA and FQGNSA. The CDR3 nucleotides read TGTGCCAGCAGCCTACGGGGGGCAGGGAACACCGGGGAGCTGTTTTTT. It translates to CASSLRGAGNTGELFF.

This chain links TRBV5-1 with TRBJ1-1; TRBD1 agrees at 9 bases. V shed 4 bases, J shed 3 bases, and the junction held 1 base outside the gene matches. Germline-derived CDR1 and CDR2 are SGHRS and YFSETQ. This CDR3 is built from 13 residues. The CDR3 DNA is TGCGCCAGCAGCAGGGACAGGGACACTGAAGCTTTCTTT. Translating it yields CASSRDRDTEAFF.

The chain links TRBV6-5 to TRBJ1-2, with D perhaps matching TRBD1 (6 bases). The V gene lost 6 bases and the J gene lost 5 bases, with 13 bases spanning the gap. The CDR3 consists of 13 residues. CDR1 is MNHEY and CDR2 is SVGAGI in the germline V gene. The CDR3 DNA sequence: TGTGCCAGCAGCCCCGGACAGTTATATGGCTACACCTTC. Translating gives CASSPGQLYGYTF.

The chain links TRBV4-1 to TRBJ2-3; 7 bases line up with TRBD1. Unmatched junction bases numbered 11, after V lost 5 bases and J lost 0 bases. The germline V gene has CDR1 MGHRA and CDR2 YSYEKL. This CDR3 is built from 17 residues. DNA for the CDR3: TGCGCCAGCAGCTACCTCCTTGGACAGGCAAGCACAGATACGCAGTATTTT. Translating gives CASSYLLGQASTDTQYF.